The source of this TCR beta chain is a study of T cells in Graves' hyperthyroidism and ophthalmopathy. Amplification yielded TCR beta CDR3 regions, with RNA transcripts as the source. The study used the HTBI primer set for a first-round RT-PCR of the TCR CDR3. MiXCR was run by TCRdb on the multiplex PCR reads, yielding one entry per CDR3 protein. The table shows a few hundred thousand distinct CDR3 sequences, with 25% occurring only once. V lost 7 bases to trimming and J lost 6 bases, with 26 bases between them. Germline V gene data show CDR1 as SGHRS and CDR2 as YFSETQ. The CDR3 runs to 17 residues. The sequenced sample was blood. This receptor was taken from a man aged 45-65 years with Graves' hyperthyroidism. The chain combines TRBV5-1 with TRBJ2-1; maybe TRBD2 (5 bases). CDR3 sequence: CASLRSPGSLGSNEQFF. The CDR3 coding sequence is TGCGCCAGCCTTCGTAGCCCGGGGTCCCTAGGGAGCAATGAGCAGTTCTTC.